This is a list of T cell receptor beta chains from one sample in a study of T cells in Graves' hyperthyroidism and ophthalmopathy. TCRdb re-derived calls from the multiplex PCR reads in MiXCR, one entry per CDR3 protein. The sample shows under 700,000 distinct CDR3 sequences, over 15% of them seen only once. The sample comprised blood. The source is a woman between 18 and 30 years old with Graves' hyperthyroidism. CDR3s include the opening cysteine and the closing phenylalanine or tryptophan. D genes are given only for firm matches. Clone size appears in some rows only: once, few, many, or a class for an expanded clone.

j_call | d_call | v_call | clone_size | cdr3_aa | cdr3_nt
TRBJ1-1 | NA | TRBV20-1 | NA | CSARGARITEAFF | TGCAGTGCTAGGGGGGCGCGGATCACTGAAGCTTTCTTT
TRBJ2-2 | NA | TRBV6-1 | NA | CASRPAQPGELFF | TGTGCCAGTCGTCCAGCGCAGCCCGGGGAGCTGTTTTTT
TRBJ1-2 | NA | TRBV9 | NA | CASSPYHLTANYGSTF | TGTGCCAGCAGCCCCTACCACCTGACAGCTAACTATGGCTCCACCTTC
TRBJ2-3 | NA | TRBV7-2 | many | CASSLDASTQYF | TGTGCCAGCAGCTTGGACGCAAGTACGCAGTATTTT
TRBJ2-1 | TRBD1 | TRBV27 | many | CASSLVPGQGAGEQFF | TGTGCCAGCAGTTTAGTACCCGGACAGGGGGCGGGTGAGCAGTTCTTC
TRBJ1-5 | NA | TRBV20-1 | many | CSARDLQSNQPQHF | TGCAGTGCTAGAGATCTGCAGAGCAATCAGCCCCAGCATTTT
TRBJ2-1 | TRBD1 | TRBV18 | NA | CASSPNRGTDNEQFF | TGTGCCAGCTCACCGAACAGGGGCACAGACAATGAGCAGTTCTTC
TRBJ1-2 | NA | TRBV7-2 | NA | CASSLEVWGAYGYTF | TGTGCCAGCAGCTTAGAAGTTTGGGGGGCTTATGGCTACACCTTC
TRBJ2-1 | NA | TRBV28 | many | CASSFIFGSYNEQFF | TGTGCCAGCAGTTTCATCTTTGGCTCCTACAATGAGCAGTTCTTC
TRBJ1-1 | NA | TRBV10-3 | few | CAISEGDRVGNTEAFF | TGTGCCATCAGTGAGGGGGACCGGGTGGGGAACACTGAAGCTTTCTTT
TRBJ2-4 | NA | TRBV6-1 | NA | CASSERSIQYF | TGTGCCAGCAGTGAACGTTCCATTCAGTACTTC
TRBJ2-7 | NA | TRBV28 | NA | CASSFRTGTEQYF | TGTGCCAGCAGTTTCCGTACAGGGACTGAGCAGTACTTC
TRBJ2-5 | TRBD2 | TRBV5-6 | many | CASSLQLAGQETQYF | TGTGCCAGCAGCTTGCAACTAGCGGGGCAAGAGACCCAGTACTTC
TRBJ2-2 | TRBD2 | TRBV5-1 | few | CASGHGGNMNTGELFF | TGCGCCAGCGGCCACGGGGGGAACATGAACACCGGGGAGCTGTTTTTT
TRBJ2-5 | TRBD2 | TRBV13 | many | CASSLVGTRTQETQYF | TGTGCCAGCAGCTTAGTCGGGACTAGGACACAAGAGACCCAGTACTTC
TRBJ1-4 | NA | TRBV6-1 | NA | CASSWDGPREKLFF | TGTGCCAGCAGTTGGGACGGCCCCCGTGAAAAACTGTTTTTT
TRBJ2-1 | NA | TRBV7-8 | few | CASRPTRERYDNEQFF | TGTGCCAGCAGGCCAACTAGGGAACGTTACGACAATGAGCAGTTCTTC
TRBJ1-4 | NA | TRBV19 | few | CASSLPSRGNEKLFF | TGTGCCAGTAGTCTCCCATCCAGGGGAAATGAAAAACTGTTTTTT
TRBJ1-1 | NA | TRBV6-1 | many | CASSVGAGKTEAFF | TGTGCCAGCAGTGTAGGGGCAGGGAAGACTGAAGCTTTCTTT
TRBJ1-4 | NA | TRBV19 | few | CASHRANEKLFF | TGTGCCAGTCATCGGGCAAATGAAAAACTGTTTTTT
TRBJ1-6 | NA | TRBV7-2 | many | CASSLEPGQSSYNSPLHF | TGTGCCAGCAGCTTAGAACCGGGGCAAAGCTCCTATAATTCACCCCTCCACTTT
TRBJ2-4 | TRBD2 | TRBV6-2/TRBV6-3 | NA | CASSYSWGGENIQYF | TGTGCCAGCAGTTACTCATGGGGGGGGGAAAACATTCAGTACTTC
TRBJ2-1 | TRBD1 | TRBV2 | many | CASNRDRVDEQFF | TGTGCCAGCAACCGGGACAGGGTGGATGAGCAGTTCTTC
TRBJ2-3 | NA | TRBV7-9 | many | CASSLEGKSTDTQYF | TGTGCCAGCAGCTTAGAGGGTAAAAGCACAGATACGCAGTATTTT
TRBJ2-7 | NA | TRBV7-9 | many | CASSLETYSYYEQYF | TGTGCCAGCAGCTTAGAAACGTACAGCTACTACGAGCAGTACTTC
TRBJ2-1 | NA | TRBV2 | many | CASSGVSSYNEQFF | TGTGCCAGCAGTGGGGTAAGCTCCTACAATGAGCAGTTCTTC
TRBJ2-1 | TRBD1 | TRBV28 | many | CASSLQGALEQFF | TGTGCCAGCAGTCTACAGGGGGCGCTTGAGCAGTTCTTC
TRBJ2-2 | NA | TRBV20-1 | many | CSAKGTLTGELFF | TGCAGTGCCAAGGGGACTCTAACCGGGGAGCTGTTTTTT
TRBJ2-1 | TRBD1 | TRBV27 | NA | CASSRDRDNEQFF | TGTGCCAGCAGCCGCGACAGGGATAATGAGCAGTTCTTC
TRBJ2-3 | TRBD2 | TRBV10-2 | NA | CASSEFRGGATDTQYF | TGCGCCAGCAGTGAGTTTCGGGGGGGGGCAACAGATACGCAGTATTTT